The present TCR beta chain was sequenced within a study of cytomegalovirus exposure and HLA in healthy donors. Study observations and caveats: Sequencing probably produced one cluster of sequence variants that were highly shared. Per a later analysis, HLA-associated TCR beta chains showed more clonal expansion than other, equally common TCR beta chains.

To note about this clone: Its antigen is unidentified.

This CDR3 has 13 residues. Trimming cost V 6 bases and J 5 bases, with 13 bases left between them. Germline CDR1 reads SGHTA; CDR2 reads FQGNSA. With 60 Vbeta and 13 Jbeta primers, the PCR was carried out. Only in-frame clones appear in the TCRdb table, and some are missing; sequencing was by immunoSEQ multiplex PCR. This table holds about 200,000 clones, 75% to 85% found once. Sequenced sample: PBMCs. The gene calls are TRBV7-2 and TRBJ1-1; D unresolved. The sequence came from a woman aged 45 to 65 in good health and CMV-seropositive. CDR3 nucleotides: TGTGCCAGCAGTTGGACGGGAAGGACTGAAGCTTTCTTT. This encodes CASSWTGRTEAFF.